The source of this T cell receptor beta chain is a study of spatial heterogeneity in lung cancer. About the study: When follow-up PBMC samples existed, they were sequenced (at a median of approximately two years after resection). The study observed each unique TCR and UMI combination more than ten times on average in raw reads. General observations from the study: Relative to follow-up, resection was when ubiquitous expanded tumor TCRs appeared more in blood.

Per the germline V gene, CDR1 is MDHEN and CDR2 is SYDVKM. This CDR3 comprises 14 residues. The J segment lost 9 bases and the V segment lost 5 bases, leaving 8 bases of the junction unmatched. Each CDR3 protein is one row after TCRdb ran MiXCR on the 5' RACE reads. The table includes around 120,000 distinct CDR3 sequences, approximately 12% detected once. Time point here: blood at routine non-recurrence follow-up after resection. Researchers sequenced whole RNA taken from tumor, nontumor lung or frozen PBMC without sorting. With respect to this clonotype: Its antigen remains unknown.

The TCR sequence derives from a male donor with early-stage non-small cell lung cancer. Sequencing used PBMCs, obtained at follow-up. The gene calls are TRBV28 and TRBJ2-7; 12 nucleotides line up with TRBD1. CDR3 sequence: CASSAGTGGRLQYF. Here the CDR3 DNA reads TGTGCCAGCAGTGCCGGGACAGGGGGCCGATTGCAGTACTTC.